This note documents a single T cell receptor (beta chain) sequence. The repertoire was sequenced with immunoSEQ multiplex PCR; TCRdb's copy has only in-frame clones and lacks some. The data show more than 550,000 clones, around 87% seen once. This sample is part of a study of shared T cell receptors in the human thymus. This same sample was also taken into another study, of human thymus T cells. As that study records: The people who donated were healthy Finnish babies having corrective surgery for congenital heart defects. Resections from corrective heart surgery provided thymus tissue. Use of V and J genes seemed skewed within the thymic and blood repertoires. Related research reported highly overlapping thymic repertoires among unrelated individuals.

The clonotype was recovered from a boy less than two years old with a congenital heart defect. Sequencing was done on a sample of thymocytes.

CDR3 bases: TGCAGTGTACGAGATACCTACGAGCAGTACTTC. Protein sequence: CSVRDTYEQYF. The chain links TRBV20-1 to TRBJ2-7; no clear D. CDR3 length equals 11 residues. Germline CDR1 is DFQATT and CDR2 is SNEGSKA (reference sequence). The V gene lost 7 bases and the J gene lost 2 bases, with 9 bases spanning the gap.